Listed here are 26 T cell receptor beta chains from one sample, sequenced in a study of spatial heterogeneity in lung cancer. Regarding time point: sample taken at primary tumor resection. Unsorted whole RNA samples from tumor, nontumor lung or frozen PBMC were sequenced. TCRdb itself ran the 5' RACE reads through MiXCR, one entry per CDR3 protein. The sample yields some 38,000 distinct CDR3 sequences, 7.5% to 8% seen once. The sample in question was PBMCs, obtained at surgery. These receptor sequences come from a male donor with early-stage non-small cell lung cancer.

There are a few counts of this clonotype. The V call is TRBV5-4, the J call TRBJ2-3, with D perhaps being TRBD1 or TRBD2 (5 bases each). The germline V and J ends were trimmed by 2 bases and 1 base, with 8 bases remaining between them. The CDR3 covers 14 residues. Germline V gene lookup returns CDR1 SGHNT and CDR2 YYREEE (reference sequence). CDR3 in amino acids: CASSFGTRTDTQYF. The CDR3 bases are TGTGCCAGCAGCTTCGGGACCCGCACAGATACGCAGTATTTT.

This clonotype has a count of ten or more. The chain employs TRBV9 and TRBJ1-1; tentatively, D is TRBD1 (5 bases). Looked up from germline, CDR1 is SGDLS and CDR2 is YYNGEE. CDR3 length: 13 residues. Trimming took off 1 base at V and 5 bases at J, with 9 bases between the two ends. CDR3 in DNA: TGTGCCAGCAGCGTAAACAGGAGGACTGAAGCTTTCTTT. This sequence encodes CASSVNRRTEAFF.

This clonotype has at least ten counts. The chain joins TRBV29-1 to TRBJ2-1, with D possibly matching TRBD2 (5 bases). This CDR3 is 11 amino acids long. Trimming shortened V by 7 bases and J by 11 bases, and 15 bases separated the two germline ends. In germline, CDR1 is SQVTM, CDR2 ANQGSEA. The CDR3 sequence: CSAATGNKQFF. The CDR3 bases are TGCAGCGCCGCGACGGGGAATAAGCAGTTCTTC.

This clonotype has a count of ten or more. V usage is TRBV7-9 and J usage is TRBJ1-2; D unresolved. CDR3 length: 16 residues. Trimming shortened V by 0 bases and J by 7 bases, and 18 bases separated the two germline ends. Per the germline V gene, CDR1 is SEHNR and CDR2 is FQNEAQ (reference sequence). CDR3 bases: TGTGCCAGCAGCTTAGCGCGCGGCAGTCAAGCGCGTGGCTACACCTTC. It specifies CASSLARGSQARGYTF.

This clonotype was picked up many times. This chain links TRBV6-5 with TRBJ2-2, with no clear D. The CDR3 contains 13 residues. Germline V gives CDR1 MNHEY, CDR2 SVGAGI. V lost 6 bases and J 7 bases, leaving 12 bases between the germline ends. The chain's CDR3 is CASSYISIGELFF. CDR3 bases: TGTGCCAGCAGCTATATTTCTATCGGGGAGCTGTTTTTT.

This clonotype was observed at least ten times. The chain joins TRBV12-3 or TRBV12-4 to TRBJ2-5; 12 positions match TRBD2. CDR3 size: 15 residues. With V trimmed by 8 bases and J by 5 bases, 9 bases remained unmatched. The CDR3 is CASQLAGGSWETQYF. CDR3 nucleotide sequence: TGTGCCAGCCAGCTAGCGGGGGGGAGTTGGGAGACCCAGTACTTC.

This clonotype was detected many times. The V and J genes are TRBV28 and TRBJ2-7, with no clear D. Germline values: CDR1 MDHEN, CDR2 SYDVKM. V gave up 2 bases and J gave up 0 bases, with 8 bases separating them. This CDR3 region has 14 residues. CDR3 DNA sequence: TGTGCCAGCAGTTTAATGCGAATCTCCTACGAGCAGTACTTC. Protein product: CASSLMRISYEQYF.

The sample holds many counts of this clonotype. The chain employs TRBV6-2 or TRBV6-3 and TRBJ2-1; 11 positions match TRBD1. In germline, CDR1 is MNHEY, CDR2 SVGEGT. This CDR3 has 15 residues. With V trimmed by 7 bases and J by 7 bases, 9 bases remained unmatched. The CDR3 nucleotides read TGTGCCAGCATTCACGGGACAGGGGGAAGGAATGAGCAGTTCTTC. As protein: CASIHGTGGRNEQFF.

This clonotype showed up just a few times. The chain carries TRBV23-1 and TRBJ2-4; 8 positions match TRBD2. TRBV23-1 is recorded as an ORF, its role being uncertain. The length of the CDR3 is 15 residues. The ends lost 9 bases at V and 6 bases at J; junction bases unmatched: 13. The CDR3 is CASSLAGRQRNIQYF. In nucleotides, the CDR3 is TGCGCCAGTTCTTTAGCGGGGAGGCAGAGAAACATTCAGTACTTC.

In its sample, this clonotype was seen many times. The genes are TRBV11-1 and TRBJ2-3; the D is unclear. Germline V CDR1 and CDR2: SGHAT, FQDESV (reference sequence). The CDR3 covers 15 residues. The V end lost 3 bases, the J end lost 4 bases, and 14 bases lay between the germline ends. The CDR3 nucleotides are TGTGCCAGCAGCTTGGATAGCCTCGGACCAGATACGCAGTATTTT. Translating gives CASSLDSLGPDTQYF.

This clonotype was seen at least ten times. This chain joins TRBV5-1 and TRBJ2-1; no reliable D call. Germline CDR1 is SGHRS and CDR2 is YFSETQ. CDR3 length: 13 amino acids. V lost 2 bases, J lost 6 bases, and 9 bases lay in between. The CDR3: CASSFQGSNEQFF. The CDR3 coding sequence is TGCGCCAGCAGCTTCCAAGGTTCCAATGAGCAGTTCTTC. Variable domain in full (rest from reference TRBV5-1 and TRBJ2-1): KAGVTQTPRYLIKTRGQQVTLSCSPISGHRSVSWYQQTPGQGLQFLFEYFSETQRNKGNFPGRFSGRQFSNSRSEMNVSTLELGDSALYLCASSFQGSNEQFFGPGTRLTVL.

This clonotype was counted ten times or more. The V gene is TRBV6-2 or TRBV6-3, the J gene TRBJ2-2; unclear D gene. The CDR3 runs to 14 residues. Germline CDR1 reads MNHEY; CDR2 reads SVGEGT. V gave up 6 bases and J gave up 1 base, with 9 bases separating them. The CDR3 region is CASRLGQNTGELFF. CDR3 DNA: TGTGCCAGCAGACTGGGCCAGAACACCGGGGAGCTGTTTTTT.

This clonotype was seen ten or more times. This sequence joins TRBV5-1 and TRBJ1-5; D ambiguous. Germline V gene sequence: CDR1 SGHRS, CDR2 YFSETQ. The V end lost 0 bases, the J end lost 8 bases, and 6 bases lay between the germline ends. The CDR3 contains 12 residues. The CDR3 DNA reads as TGCGCCAGCAGCTTGGCCGTTGAGCCCCAGCATTTT. It specifies CASSLAVEPQHF. Filled out from reference TRBV5-1 and TRBJ1-5, the complete variable domain reads KAGVTQTPRYLIKTRGQQVTLSCSPISGHRSVSWYQQTPGQGLQFLFEYFSETQRNKGNFPGRFSGRQFSNSRSEMNVSTLELGDSALYLCASSLAVEPQHFGDGTRLSIL.

This clonotype was seen ten or more times. J is TRBJ1-2 and V is TRBV27, with TRBD1 identical over 9 bases. Trimming removed 2 bases from V and 9 bases from J; junction bases left unmatched: 7. This CDR3 is built from 14 residues. Germline V lookup: CDR1 MNHEY, CDR2 SMNVEV (reference sequence). CDR3 sequence (DNA): TGTGCCAGCAGTTTAGCCCACAGGGGGCATAGCTACACCTTC. Its translation is CASSLAHRGHSYTF.

Ten or more counts support this clonotype. The J gene is TRBJ2-1, the V gene TRBV18; D ambiguous. The V and J ends lost 3 bases and 10 bases respectively, with 13 bases between them. This CDR3 has 13 amino acids. Germline V CDR1 and CDR2: KGHSH, LQKENI. The CDR3 loop reads CASSPPEPREQFF. CDR3 nucleotides: TGTGCCAGCTCACCCCCTGAACCCAGGGAGCAGTTCTTC.

There are many counts of this clonotype. This chain joins TRBV6-1 and TRBJ1-2; 9 bases agree with TRBD1. Germline values: CDR1 MNHNS, CDR2 SASEGT. Trimming took 6 bases from V and 6 from J; bases not matched to a gene: 5. CDR3 length: 13 residues. The CDR3 sequence is CASSHRGRNGYTF. The CDR3 DNA reads TGTGCCAGCAGCCACAGGGGGCGGAATGGCTACACCTTC.

This clonotype was detected ten times or more. The chain recombines TRBV20-1 with TRBJ2-7, with 7 bases that match TRBD1. V shed 5 bases and J 5 bases; nucleotides not matched to a gene: 12. Germline lookup yields CDR1 DFQATT and CDR2 SNEGSKA (reference sequence). This CDR3 spans 14 amino acids. The CDR3 spells CSAPFKTGMDEQYF. The CDR3 DNA reads as TGCAGTGCTCCATTCAAGACAGGGATGGACGAGCAGTACTTC.

In this sample, this clonotype turned up a few times. This chain uses TRBV7-2 with TRBJ1-3; D is possibly TRBD1 (5 bases). Trimming took 1 base from V and 2 from J, leaving 9 bases between them. This CDR3 contains 15 residues. Germline CDR1 SGHTA, CDR2 FQGNSA. The CDR3 nucleotides read TGTGCCAGCAGCTTAGTTGGGGGGGCTGGAAACACCATATATTTT. This gives the protein CASSLVGGAGNTIYF. Combining the CDR3 with reference TRBV7-2 and TRBJ1-3 gives the whole variable domain GAGVSQSPSNKVTEKGKDVELRCDPISGHTALYWYRQSLGQGLEFLIYFQGNSAPDKSGLPSDRFSAERTGGSVSTLTIQRTQQEDSAVYLCASSLVGGAGNTIYFGEGSWLTVV.

In this sample, this clonotype turned up many times. The chain has TRBV2 and TRBJ2-7, with unresolved D. The CDR3 is 14 residues long. V was pared by 7 bases and J by 3 bases, with 16 bases between. The V gene's germline CDR1 is SNHLY and CDR2 FYNNEI. Written as DNA, the CDR3 is TGTGCCAGCACTCTCGGTGGTGGGAACTACGAGCAGTACGTC. Protein sequence: CASTLGGGNYEQYV.

This clonotype was picked up a small number of times. This chain links TRBV7-2 with TRBJ2-2, with D tentatively TRBD1 (6 bases). Germline V gene sequence: CDR1 SGHTA, CDR2 FQGNSA. This CDR3 contains 15 residues. V was clipped by 4 bases and J by 2 bases, with 11 bases between them. The CDR3 is CASSSGHFNTGELFF. In DNA form, the CDR3 reads TGTGCCAGCAGCTCGGGACATTTTAACACCGGGGAGCTGTTTTTT.

This clonotype was counted at least ten times. This sequence joins TRBV6-5 and TRBJ2-3; D is undetermined. CDR3 length equals 12 residues. Trimming pared 4 bases from V and 6 bases from J, leaving 8 bases between. CDR1 MNHEY and CDR2 SVGAGI come from the germline V gene. In DNA form, the CDR3 reads TGTGCCAGCAGTTCCCGCTTGGATACGCAGTATTTT. Protein sequence: CASSSRLDTQYF.

This clonotype was picked up a small number of times. J is TRBJ2-3 and V is TRBV5-4; 11 nucleotides line up with TRBD2. Germline V lookup: CDR1 SGHNT, CDR2 YYREEE (reference sequence). V shed 1 base, J shed 9 bases, and the junction held 4 bases outside the gene matches. This CDR3 contains 14 residues. CDR3 in amino acids: CASSLWGTSGTQYF. Here the CDR3 DNA reads TGTGCCAGCAGCTTGTGGGGGACTAGCGGCACGCAGTATTTT.

This clonotype was recorded many times. This chain links TRBV5-1 with TRBJ2-3; D possibly uses TRBD1 or TRBD2 (5 bases each). Trimming shortened V by 4 bases and J by 14 bases, and 20 bases separated the two germline ends. Per the germline V gene, CDR1 is SGHRS and CDR2 is YFSETQ. The CDR3 has 13 residues. CDR3 amino acids: CASSPLGTSRVYF. Written as DNA, the CDR3 is TGCGCCAGCAGCCCCCTGGGGACCTCCAGGGTGTATTTT.

This clonotype was detected many times. This chain uses TRBV5-4 with TRBJ1-2, with D possibly matching TRBD1 (6 bases). The CDR3 length is 15 residues. The germline V gene encodes CDR1 SGHNT and CDR2 YYREEE (reference sequence). V was clipped by 4 bases and J by 2 bases, with 15 bases between them. CDR3 in DNA: TGTGCCAGCAGCGACAGGCGGGGGAACAACTATGGCTACACCTTC. Its translation: CASSDRRGNNYGYTF.

This clonotype was recorded at least ten times. The V call is TRBV7-8, the J call TRBJ2-2, with 11 bases aligning to TRBD1. Germline V gene data show CDR1 as SGHVS and CDR2 as FQNEAQ. V gave up 10 bases and J gave up 7 bases; unmatched junction bases: 11. CDR3 length equals 15 residues. CDR3 sequence (DNA): TGTGCCACCCTAGTGGACAGGGGGCGAATCGGGGAGCTGTTTTTT. It codes for CATLVDRGRIGELFF.

This clonotype has ten or more counts. V gene TRBV29-1 combines with J gene TRBJ2-3; D possibly uses TRBD1 or TRBD2 (6 bases each). The CDR3 consists of 15 residues. With 2 bases removed from V and 4 bases from J, the gap between germline ends came to 16 bases. CDR1 SQVTM and CDR2 ANQGSEA come from the germline V gene. This CDR3 reads CSVELRGRAADTQYF. CDR3 bases: TGCAGCGTTGAATTACGGGGGCGCGCCGCAGATACGCAGTATTTT.